The 5 T cell receptor beta chains below were found in one sample sequenced in a study of blood T cell repertoires in COVID-19. Method: immunoSEQ multiplex PCR; TCRdb's copy keeps in-frame clones and lacks some. The data contain about 56,000 clones, more than 70% of them singletons. Sequencing was performed on peripheral blood. The receptor source for this set is a human donor in a cohort sampled during active COVID-19.

The chain employs TRBV28 and TRBJ1-5; 8 positions match TRBD1. Germline trimming cut 7 bases from V and 6 bases from J; bases unmatched to any gene: 8. Germline CDR1 and CDR2: MDHEN and SYDVKM. The length of the CDR3 is 14 residues. The CDR3 loop reads CASKGQGAGQPQHF. The CDR3 bases are TGTGCCAGCAAAGGTCAGGGGGCGGGTCAGCCCCAGCATTTT.

The V call is TRBV7-2, the J call TRBJ2-1; D possibly corresponds to TRBD2 (6 bases). The CDR3 runs 18 residues. Germline CDR1 SGHTA, CDR2 FQGNSA. V lost 6 bases to trimming and J lost 4 bases, with 25 bases between them. The CDR3 protein is CASRLRDLSPYRYNEQFF. CDR3 sequence (DNA): TGTGCCAGCAGATTGCGGGACCTAAGCCCATACCGATACAATGAGCAGTTCTTC. The entire variable domain, with the rest obtained from reference TRBV7-2 and TRBJ2-1, is as follows: GAGVSQSPSNKVTEKGKDVELRCDPISGHTALYWYRQSLGQGLEFLIYFQGNSAPDKSGLPSDRFSAERTGGSVSTLTIQRTQQEDSAVYLCASRLRDLSPYRYNEQFFGPGTRLTVL.

CDR3 coding DNA: TGTGCCAGCAGTTCACGGGGCGGGGGTTCCTACGAGCAGTACTTC. Translation: CASSSRGGGSYEQYF. The chain recombines TRBV6-5 with TRBJ2-7; the match to TRBD2 covers 7 bases. The trim removed 4 bases at V and 1 base at J, leaving 7 bases unmatched. This CDR3 is built from 15 residues. Germline loops: CDR1 MNHEY, CDR2 SVGAGI.

CDR3 DNA: TGTGCCTGGAGTCGACAGGATAATTCACCCCTCCACTTT. This encodes CAWSRQDNSPLHF. The chain has TRBV30 and TRBJ1-6, with D possibly matching TRBD1 (6 bases). Germline CDR1 is GTSNPN and CDR2 is SVGIG (reference sequence). This CDR3 contains 13 residues. V was cut by 2 bases and J by 5 bases, with 7 bases left in between.

In its sample, this clone was seen a few times. The V call is TRBV4-3, the J call TRBJ1-5; D remains unclear. CDR3 length: 17 residues. V was shortened by 0 bases and J by 2 bases, with 14 bases between the two germline ends. Germline V CDR1 and CDR2: LGHNA, YSLEER. Written as DNA, the CDR3 is TGCGCCAGCAGCCAAGAATTGGCAGTGTTGGGCAATCAGCCCCAGCATTTT. It translates to CASSQELAVLGNQPQHF.